This TCR beta chain was captured by sequencing in a study of control samples from healthy donors and cancer patients. Libraries were prepared by immunoSEQ multiplex PCR; TCRdb keeps only in-frame clonotypes and omits some of them. This sample has some 220,000 clones, with roughly 94% found just once. Per germline, CDR1 DFQATT and CDR2 SNEGSKA (reference sequence). Trimming cost V 3 bases and J 3 bases, with 15 bases left between them. The CDR3 contains 14 residues. Sequencing was done on a sample of blood. The receptor was derived from a middle-aged man in good health. The chain employs TRBV20-1 and TRBJ2-7; D might be TRBD2 (7 bases). Here the CDR3 DNA reads TGCAGTGCTAGTATAGGGGGAGGGATCTACGAGCAGTACTTC. This gives the protein CSASIGGGIYEQYF.